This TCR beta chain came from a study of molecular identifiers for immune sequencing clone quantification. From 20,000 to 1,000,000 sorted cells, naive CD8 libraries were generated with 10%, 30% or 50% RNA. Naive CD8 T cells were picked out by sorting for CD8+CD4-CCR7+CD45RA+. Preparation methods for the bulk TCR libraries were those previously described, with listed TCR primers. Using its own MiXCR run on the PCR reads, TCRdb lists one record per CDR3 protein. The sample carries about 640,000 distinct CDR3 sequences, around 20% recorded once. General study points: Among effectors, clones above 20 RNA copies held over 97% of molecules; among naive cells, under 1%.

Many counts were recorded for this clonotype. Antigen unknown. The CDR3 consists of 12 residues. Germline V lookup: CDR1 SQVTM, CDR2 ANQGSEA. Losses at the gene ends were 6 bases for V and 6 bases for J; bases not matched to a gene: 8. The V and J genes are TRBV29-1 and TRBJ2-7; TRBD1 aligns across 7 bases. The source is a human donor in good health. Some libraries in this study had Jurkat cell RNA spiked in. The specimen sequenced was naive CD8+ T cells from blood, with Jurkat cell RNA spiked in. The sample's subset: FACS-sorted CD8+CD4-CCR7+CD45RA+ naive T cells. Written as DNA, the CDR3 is TGCAGCGTGGCCGGGACAGCAATCGAGCAGTACTTC. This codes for CSVAGTAIEQYF.